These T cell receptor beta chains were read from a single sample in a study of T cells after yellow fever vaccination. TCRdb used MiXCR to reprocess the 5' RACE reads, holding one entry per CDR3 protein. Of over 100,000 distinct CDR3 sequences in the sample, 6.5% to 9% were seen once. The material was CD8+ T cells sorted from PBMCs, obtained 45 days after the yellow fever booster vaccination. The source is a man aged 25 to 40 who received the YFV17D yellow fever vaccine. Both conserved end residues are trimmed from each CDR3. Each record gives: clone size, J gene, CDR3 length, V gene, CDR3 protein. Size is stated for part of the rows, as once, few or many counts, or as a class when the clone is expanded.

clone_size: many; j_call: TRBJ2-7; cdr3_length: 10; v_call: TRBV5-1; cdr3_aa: ASSYSSYEQY
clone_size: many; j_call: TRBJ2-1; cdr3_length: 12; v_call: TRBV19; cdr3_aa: ASTPKTRNDEQF
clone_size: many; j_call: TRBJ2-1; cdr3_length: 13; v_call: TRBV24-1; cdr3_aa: ATSDPMNSGGEQF
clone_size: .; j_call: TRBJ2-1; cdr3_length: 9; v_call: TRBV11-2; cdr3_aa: ASSLTGSQF
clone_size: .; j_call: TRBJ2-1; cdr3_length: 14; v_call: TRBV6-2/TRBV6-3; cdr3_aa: ASSPGLTSSYNEQF
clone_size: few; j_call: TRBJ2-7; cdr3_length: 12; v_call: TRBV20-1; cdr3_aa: SASSGLESYEQY
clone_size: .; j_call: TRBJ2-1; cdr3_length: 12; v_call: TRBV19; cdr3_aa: ASGGSGPYNEQF
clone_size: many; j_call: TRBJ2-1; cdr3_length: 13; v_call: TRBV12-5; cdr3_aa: ASGLADTSYNEQF
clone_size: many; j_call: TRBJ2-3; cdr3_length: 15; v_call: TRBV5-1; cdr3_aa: ASSFPKAGGGPDTQY
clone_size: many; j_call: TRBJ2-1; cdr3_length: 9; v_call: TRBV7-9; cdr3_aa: ASSYYNEQF